These T cell receptor beta chains were read from a single sample in a study of blood T cell repertoires in COVID-19. Produced via immunoSEQ multiplex PCR; TCRdb's table is partial and in-frame only. This sample has roughly 120,000 clones, with 70% to 80% found just once. The sequenced sample consisted of peripheral blood. Every receptor here comes from a human donor in a cohort sampled during active COVID-19. The CDR3 runs from the conserved cysteine through the conserved F or W. Each record gives: D gene, J gene, V gene, clone size, CDR3 DNA, CDR3 protein. D genes are given only for firm matches. Size is omitted from some rows. Given values are once, few, many or a class for expanded clones.

D: .
J: TRBJ1-2
V: TRBV4-1
size: .
DNA: TGCGCCAGCAGCCACTCCAACAGTCGCTATGGCTACACCTTC
CDR3: CASSHSNSRYGYTF

D: .
J: TRBJ1-6
V: TRBV7-9
size: .
DNA: TGTGCCAGCAGCCCGGGGGTCTCCTATAATTCACCCCTCCACTTT
CDR3: CASSPGVSYNSPLHF

D: TRBD1
J: TRBJ1-2
V: TRBV5-4
size: .
DNA: TGTGCCAGCAGCTTTCTGACAGGGGCACCCTATGGCTACACCTTC
CDR3: CASSFLTGAPYGYTF

D: TRBD2
J: TRBJ2-7
V: TRBV19
size: .
DNA: TGTGCCAGTAGTATGAAGTCTAGCGGGGGCGAGCAGTACTTC
CDR3: CASSMKSSGGEQYF

D: .
J: TRBJ2-7
V: TRBV7-9
size: .
DNA: TGTGCCAGCAGCCCCGCCTTAGGGGACTACGAGCAGTACTTC
CDR3: CASSPALGDYEQYF

D: .
J: TRBJ1-1
V: TRBV7-3
size: .
DNA: TGTGCCAGCAGCTTAACTGGAGGGTGGGGGAACACTGAAGCTTTCTTT
CDR3: CASSLTGGWGNTEAFF

D: TRBD1
J: TRBJ2-1
V: TRBV5-6
size: once
DNA: TGTGCCAGCAGCCAAACAGGGGGTCCCTACAATGAGCAGTTCTTC
CDR3: CASSQTGGPYNEQFF

D: TRBD1
J: TRBJ1-2
V: TRBV30
size: few
DNA: TGTGCCTGGAGTGTAACAGGGGGCTATGGCTACACCTTC
CDR3: CAWSVTGGYGYTF

D: .
J: TRBJ2-7
V: TRBV11-2
size: few
DNA: TGTGCCAGCAGCTTAGGCGGGGGCCTCTCCTACGAGCAGTACTTC
CDR3: CASSLGGGLSYEQYF

D: .
J: TRBJ2-7
V: TRBV5-1
size: .
DNA: TGCGCCAGCAGCTTGGGTCAGGGGAGTGGCGAGCAGTACTTC
CDR3: CASSLGQGSGEQYF

D: .
J: TRBJ1-6
V: TRBV2
size: few
DNA: TGTGCCAGCAGTACGGACGGGGGATCACCCCTCCACTTT
CDR3: CASSTDGGSPLHF

D: .
J: TRBJ1-1
V: TRBV4-1
size: .
DNA: TGCGCCAGCAGCCATGTTGGCGGGAAGGGCAACACTGAAGCTTTCTTT
CDR3: CASSHVGGKGNTEAFF

D: TRBD1
J: TRBJ1-4
V: TRBV28
size: .
DNA: TGTGCCAGCAACAACAGGGGGCCGTACCATGAAAAACTGTTTTTT
CDR3: CASNNRGPYHEKLFF

D: TRBD1
J: TRBJ1-3
V: TRBV5-8
size: .
DNA: TGTGCCAGCAGCAATAGACAGGGCGGATCTGGAAACACCATATATTTT
CDR3: CASSNRQGGSGNTIYF

D: .
J: TRBJ1-1
V: TRBV29-1
size: .
DNA: TGCAGCGTTGCCTTGAGGGGGGGGAGGACCATGAACACTGAAGCTTTCTTT
CDR3: CSVALRGGRTMNTEAFF

D: .
J: TRBJ1-4
V: TRBV5-6
size: .
DNA: TGTGCCAGCAGCCAGAATGGACAGCCGCGATTAGGAAATGAAAAACTGTTTTTT
CDR3: CASSQNGQPRLGNEKLFF

D: TRBD1
J: TRBJ2-7
V: TRBV10-3
size: .
DNA: TGTGCCATCAGTGATGGGGGACAGGGTATTTACGAGCAGTACTTC
CDR3: CAISDGGQGIYEQYF